This entry lists 25 T cell receptor beta chains sequenced from one sample in a study of graft-versus-host responses after intestinal transplantation. TCRdb keeps only in-frame clones here, not all; method: immunoSEQ multiplex PCR. The sample shows over 90,000 clones, over 85% of them seen only once. The antigens of these receptors remain unknown. Material: unstimulated CD8+ T cells sorted from spleen or lymph node cells, obtained before intestinal transplant. The receptors shown here come from a human donor who received an intestinal transplant.

The chain couples TRBV27 to TRBJ2-5; no clear D gene. In germline, CDR1 is MNHEY, CDR2 SMNVEV (reference sequence). Trimming removed 0 bases from V and 5 bases from J, with 7 bases in between. There are 13 residues in the CDR3. CDR3 in amino acids: CASSLSQGETQYF. Written as DNA, the CDR3 is TGTGCCAGCAGTTTATCCCAAGGGGAGACCCAGTACTTC.

This clone has just one count. The chain is built from TRBV10-3 and TRBJ1-1; TRBD1 is a possible D gene (6 bases). This CDR3 contains 12 residues. V lost 5 bases and J lost 13, with 17 bases in between. The V gene's germline CDR1 is ENHRY and CDR2 SYGVKD. The CDR3 bases are TGTGCCATCAGTTCGGACAGACATGGGGTTTTCTTT. Translated, it gives CAISSDRHGVFF.

This clone appeared once. The chain is built from TRBV7-9 and TRBJ2-5, with D hard to call. Trimming removed 5 bases from V and 1 base from J, with 11 bases in between. The germline CDR1 and CDR2 sequences are SEHNR and FQNEAQ (reference sequence). This CDR3 region has 14 residues. The CDR3 nucleotides are TGTGCCAGCAGCCCTTCACAGAGCCAAGAGACCCAGTACTTC. It codes for CASSPSQSQETQYF.

This chain connects TRBV7-8 to TRBJ1-1, with D possibly matching TRBD1 (5 bases). Between the trimmed V and J ends, which lost 5 bases and 4 bases, there was a span of 14 bases. The CDR3 has 14 residues. Per the germline V gene, CDR1 is SGHVS and CDR2 is FQNEAQ. CDR3 coding DNA: TGTGCCAGCAGCCCGGGGCTAGGGGCCACTGAAGCTTTCTTT. It is translated as CASSPGLGATEAFF.

This clone was counted between two and nine times. The chain has TRBV6-1 and TRBJ1-1; the match to TRBD1 covers 8 bases. Trimming removed 10 bases from V and 4 bases from J; junction bases left unmatched: 2. The CDR3 runs 11 residues. Germline V lookup: CDR1 MNHNS, CDR2 SASEGT. The CDR3 DNA reads as TGTGCCACAGGACAGGGCACTGAAGCTTTCTTT. Protein product: CATGQGTEAFF.

This chain connects TRBV30 to TRBJ1-1; D is unclear. The CDR3 loop spans 14 amino acids. Trimming removed 6 bases from V and 4 bases from J, with 18 bases in between. Germline CDR1 and CDR2: GTSNPN and SVGIG (reference sequence). Here the CDR3 DNA reads TGTGCCTGCAGTTGGGCCGACAACCCCACTGAAGCTTTCTTT. As protein: CACSWADNPTEAFF.

V gene TRBV4-1 combines with J gene TRBJ1-3; unclear D gene. There are 15 residues in the CDR3. CDR1 is MGHRA, CDR2 YSYEKL, per germline. The V end lost 0 bases, the J end lost 0 bases, and 6 bases lay between the germline ends. The CDR3 sequence: CASSQDLYSGNTIYF. CDR3 coding DNA: TGCGCCAGCAGCCAAGATTTATACTCTGGAAACACCATATATTTT.

The chain couples TRBV6-5 to TRBJ1-1; possible D gene TRBD1, 6 bases. CDR3 size: 14 residues. Trimming shortened V by 4 bases and J by 11 bases, and 20 bases separated the two germline ends. CDR1 and CDR2 from the germline V gene are MNHEY and SVGAGI. The CDR3 sequence is CASSSGGGGADAFF. The CDR3 coding sequence is TGTGCCAGCAGTTCGGGTGGGGGGGGCGCAGACGCTTTCTTT.

The chain uses TRBV5-5 and TRBJ2-5, with D possibly called TRBD1 or TRBD2 (6 bases each). V lost 4 bases to trimming and J lost 3 bases, with 13 bases between them. The CDR3 has 14 amino acids. Germline V lookup: CDR1 SGHKS, CDR2 YYEKEE (reference sequence). The CDR3 DNA follows: TGTGCCAGCAGCGTACGAAGGGGGGAAGAGACCCAGTACTTC. Translated: CASSVRRGEETQYF.

The V call is TRBV11-2, the J call TRBJ2-5; D is perhaps TRBD1 or TRBD2 (5 bases each). CDR1 and CDR2 (germline): SGHAT, FQNNGV. The CDR3 length is 10 residues. Trimming shortened V by 9 bases and J by 4 bases, and 6 bases separated the two germline ends. CDR3 amino acids: CASGGETQYF. The CDR3 DNA follows: TGTGCCAGTGGGGGAGAGACCCAGTACTTC.

The chain joins TRBV11-2 to TRBJ1-6; TRBD1 matches at 10 bases. Germline V gene sequence: CDR1 SGHAT, CDR2 FQNNGV. The CDR3 has 15 amino acids. Trimming at V came to 5 bases and at J to 3 bases, leaving 1 base not matched to a gene. CDR3 sequence (DNA): TGTGCCAGCAGCCGGGACAGGGGCTATAATTCACCCCTCCACTTT. Translating it yields CASSRDRGYNSPLHF.

This sequence joins TRBV25-1 and TRBJ2-1, with D maybe TRBD2 (5 bases). CDR3 length equals 15 residues. Germline CDR1 MGHDK, CDR2 SYGVNS. V was trimmed by 0 bases and J by 3 bases, leaving 9 bases between them. CDR3 loop: CASSEYNGVYNEQFF. The CDR3 DNA reads TGTGCCAGCAGTGAATATAACGGGGTCTACAATGAGCAGTTCTTC.

The chain employs TRBV2 and TRBJ1-2, with unresolved D. The length of the CDR3 is 15 residues. The V gene lost 3 bases and the J gene lost 5 bases, with 16 bases spanning the gap. Germline lookup yields CDR1 SNHLY and CDR2 FYNNEI. The CDR3 sequence: CASSDGEEYGYGYTF. CDR3 nucleotides: TGTGCCAGCAGTGACGGCGAGGAGTACGGGTATGGCTACACCTTC.

The chain carries TRBV4-1 and TRBJ2-1; D call uncertain. Between the trimmed V and J ends, which lost 1 base and 10 bases, there was a span of 11 bases. From germline, CDR1 is MGHRA and CDR2 YSYEKL. This CDR3 is 13 amino acids long. CDR3 amino acids: CASSQVPLEEQFF. Here the CDR3 DNA reads TGCGCCAGCAGCCAAGTTCCGCTGGAGGAGCAGTTCTTC.

A single count supports this clone. CDR3 bases: TGTGCCAGCAGGGCTGCAACTAATGAAAAACTGTTTTTT. Translated: CASRAATNEKLFF. The chain couples TRBV6-5 to TRBJ1-4, with D hard to call. CDR1 and CDR2 from the germline V gene are MNHEY and SVGAGI. The CDR3 contains 13 residues. V gave up 6 bases and J gave up 0 bases, with 5 bases separating them.

The CDR3 region has the DNA TGTGCCGGCGAAGGGGTTGGGGGGACAAATGAAAAACTGTTTTTT. This translates into CAGEGVGGTNEKLFF. This chain links TRBV7-9 with TRBJ1-4; D is possibly TRBD1 (6 bases). The CDR3 extends over 15 amino acids. V lost 11 bases to trimming and J lost 5 bases, with 21 bases between them. From germline, CDR1 is SEHNR and CDR2 FQNEAQ (reference sequence). The entire variable domain, with the rest obtained from reference TRBV7-9 and TRBJ1-4, is as follows: DTGVSQNPRHKITKRGQNVTFRCDPISEHNRLYWYRQTLGQGPEFLTYFQNEAQLEKSRLLSDRFSAERPKGSFSTLEIQRTEQGDSAMYLCAGEGVGGTNEKLFFGSGTQLSVL.

The chain recombines TRBV4-1 with TRBJ1-4; D may be TRBD1 (5 bases). V shed 0 bases and J shed 6 bases, with 14 bases lying between them. Germline CDR1 is MGHRA and CDR2 is YSYEKL. CDR3 size: 16 residues. The CDR3 spells CASSQETTREYEKLFF. The CDR3 DNA reads TGCGCCAGCAGCCAAGAAACCACCAGGGAGTATGAAAAACTGTTTTTT.

The rearrangement joins TRBV27 to TRBJ2-7; maybe TRBD1 (5 bases). Per germline, CDR1 MNHEY and CDR2 SMNVEV (reference sequence). The CDR3 has 13 amino acids. Trimming pared 5 bases from V and 0 bases from J, leaving 8 bases between. Written as DNA, the CDR3 is TGTGCCAGCAGTCCAGGGCGCTCCTACGAGCAGTACTTC. This translates into CASSPGRSYEQYF.

This rearrangement joins TRBV29-1 to TRBJ2-3; D remains ambiguous. This CDR3 spans 13 amino acids. CDR1 SQVTM and CDR2 ANQGSEA come from the germline V gene. The germline V and J ends were trimmed by 4 bases and 2 bases, with 10 bases remaining between them. CDR3 nucleotide sequence: TGCAGCGTTGTAGGCGTTTTCACAGATACGCAGTATTTT. Its protein is CSVVGVFTDTQYF.

As to this clone: At the DNA level, this CDR3 is encoded by other sequences in the same sample as well. The J gene is TRBJ1-1, the V gene TRBV19; no clear D gene. The V and J ends lost 5 bases and 1 base respectively, with 2 bases between them. Germline CDR1 LNHDA, CDR2 SQIVND (reference sequence). The CDR3 consists of 11 residues. In DNA form, the CDR3 reads TGTGCCAGTAGTGGGAACACTGAAGCTTTCTTT. Translated, it gives CASSGNTEAFF.

This sequence joins TRBV9 and TRBJ2-3; 9 nucleotides line up with TRBD2. Trimming took 0 bases from V and 5 from J; bases not matched to a gene: 7. The length of the CDR3 is 16 residues. Germline-derived CDR1 and CDR2 are SGDLS and YYNGEE. The CDR3 nucleotides are TGTGCCAGCAGCGTAGAGGGCGGGGGGGCGGTAGATACGCAGTATTTT. Its translation: CASSVEGGGAVDTQYF.

Points on this clone: Other DNA sequences within the sample encode an identical CDR3. The V and J genes are TRBV6-1 and TRBJ1-6, with D uncertain. The CDR3 is 17 amino acids. Trimming removed 2 bases from V and 6 bases from J, with 17 bases in between. Germline CDR1 is MNHNS and CDR2 is SASEGT. The CDR3 spells CASSEFRGQQSNSPLHF. The CDR3 coding sequence is TGTGCCAGCAGTGAATTTCGGGGTCAGCAAAGTAATTCACCCCTCCACTTT.

Turning to this clone: An end of the junction differs from the germline gene, which may be a read error. This chain joins TRBV11-2 and TRBJ2-7; a weak D match, TRBD1 (5 bases). Germline V gene data show CDR1 as SGHAT and CDR2 as FQNNGV. This CDR3 is built from 15 residues. The CDR3 DNA reads as TGTGCCAGCAGCTTAGCCACCACAGGTTCCTACGGGCAGTACTTC. The encoded protein is CASSLATTGSYGQYF.

The gene calls are TRBV2 and TRBJ2-7; D is perhaps TRBD1 (5 bases). V shed 6 bases and J shed 6 bases, with 12 bases lying between them. The CDR3 is made up of 12 amino acids. Looked up from germline, CDR1 is SNHLY and CDR2 is FYNNEI. CDR3 in DNA: TGTGCCAGCAGGGTAACAGGCCCCGAGCAGTACTTC. This encodes CASRVTGPEQYF.

This rearrangement joins TRBV4-1 to TRBJ2-5, with TRBD2 identical over 14 bases. The CDR3 runs 15 residues. Unmatched junction bases numbered 1, after V lost 4 bases and J lost 3 bases. Germline CDR1 reads MGHRA; CDR2 reads YSYEKL. The DNA of the CDR3 is TGCGCCAGCAGCCTGGGACTAGCGGGGGAAGAGACCCAGTACTTC. Amino acid sequence: CASSLGLAGEETQYF.